At least ten counts were recorded for the clone carrying this T cell receptor (beta chain). This specimen comes from a study of CD8 T cells in ankylosing spondylitis. The CDR3 runs to 14 residues. From germline, CDR1 is SGHAT and CDR2 FQNNGV. The junction had 8 bases not matched to a gene; V was cut back by 5 bases and J by 7 bases. In TCRdb, the 5' RACE reads were re-called with MiXCR into one record per CDR3 protein. The sample records about 150,000 distinct CDR3 sequences, about an eighth being singletons. Source material: blood, either unsorted or a sorted T cell fraction (not recorded which). The chain links TRBV11-2 to TRBJ1-2, with 9 nucleotides matching TRBD1. This receptor was taken from a female donor with ankylosing spondylitis or in good health (not recorded which). CDR3: CASSGFTGGSGYTF. CDR3 sequence (DNA): TGTGCCAGCAGCGGGTTTACAGGGGGCTCTGGCTACACCTTC.